The 25 T cell receptor beta chains below all came from one sample that was sequenced in a study of cytomegalovirus exposure and HLA in healthy donors. 60 Vbeta and 13 Jbeta primers were used in PCR. Measured with immunoSEQ multiplex PCR; TCRdb has only the in-frame clones, and not every one. Among about 120,000 clones listed, more than 65% were seen once. Sequencing was done on a sample of PBMCs. These TCRs come from a man aged 18 to 30 in good health and CMV-seropositive.

The chain has TRBV7-9 and TRBJ2-2; TRBD1 matches 9 bases. The V segment lost 5 bases and the J segment 2 bases; nucleotides outside the gene matches: 9. CDR3 length equals 17 residues. Germline V lookup: CDR1 SEHNR, CDR2 FQNEAQ (reference sequence). For the CDR3, the DNA is TGTGCCAGCAGCCCGCTACCGGGACAGGGAAACACCGGGGAGCTGTTTTTT. This translates into CASSPLPGQGNTGELFF.

There are a few counts of this clone. The genes are TRBV18 and TRBJ1-2; TRBD1 might be the D (6 bases). CDR1 KGHSH and CDR2 LQKENI come from the germline V gene. This CDR3 region has 16 residues. V was pared by 6 bases and J by 3 bases, with 20 bases between. CDR3 region: CASSLTGTRGYYGYTF. Here the CDR3 DNA reads TGTGCCAGCTCTCTGACCGGGACAAGAGGATACTATGGCTACACCTTC.

The rearrangement uses TRBV4-1 and TRBJ2-7; a possible D gene is TRBD1 (6 bases). V lost 0 bases and J 1 base, leaving 10 bases between the germline ends. CDR3 size: 15 residues. Germline-derived CDR1 and CDR2 are MGHRA and YSYEKL. CDR3 residues: CASSQEEGGSYEQYF. The CDR3 bases are TGCGCCAGCAGCCAAGAGGAAGGGGGTTCCTACGAGCAGTACTTC.

This sequence joins TRBV5-6 and TRBJ1-1, with unresolved D. The V gene's germline CDR1 is SGHDT and CDR2 YYEEEE. V lost 0 bases, J lost 8 bases, and 8 bases lay in between. This CDR3 has 12 residues. The CDR3 loop reads CASSLAGREAFF. Here the CDR3 DNA reads TGTGCCAGCAGCTTGGCAGGCCGAGAAGCTTTCTTT.

The chain links TRBV27 to TRBJ1-5; TRBD1 is a possible D gene (6 bases). V was trimmed by 11 bases and J by 9 bases, leaving 23 bases between them. CDR3 length: 14 amino acids. Germline CDR1 is MNHEY and CDR2 is SMNVEV (reference sequence). CDR3 residues: CACSPRDTTRPQHF. The CDR3 nucleotides are TGTGCCTGTTCCCCTCGGGACACGACACGGCCCCAGCATTTT.

This chain joins TRBV2 and TRBJ1-6; D might be TRBD1 (5 bases). The CDR3 consists of 12 residues. Trimming cost V 9 bases and J 8 bases, with 11 bases left between them. The germline gives CDR1 SNHLY, CDR2 FYNNEI. CDR3 coding DNA: TGTGCCAGAGGACAAGGAGATTCACCCCTCCACTTT. Protein product: CARGQGDSPLHF. The entire variable domain, with the rest obtained from reference TRBV2 and TRBJ1-6, is as follows: EPEVTQTPSHQVTQMGQEVILRCVPISNHLYFYWYRQILGQKVEFLVSFYNNEISEKSEIFDDQFSVERPDGSNFTLKIRSTKLEDSAMYFCARGQGDSPLHFGNGTRLTVT.

V is TRBV10-1 and J is TRBJ1-1, with D possibly being TRBD1 (5 bases). Per germline, CDR1 WNHNN and CDR2 SYGVQD (reference sequence). This CDR3 spans 13 amino acids. Trimming left V 2 bases short and J 4 bases short, with 8 bases between. DNA for the CDR3: TGCGCCAGCAGTGAGCTGGGGCGCACTGAAGCTTTCTTT. Amino acids: CASSELGRTEAFF.

This clone is a singleton in its sample. The V call is TRBV30, the J call TRBJ1-1; TRBD1 matches at 7 bases. Germline V lookup: CDR1 GTSNPN, CDR2 SVGIG (reference sequence). This CDR3 spans 14 amino acids. Trimming cost V 3 bases and J 1 base; bases outside gene matches: 5. CDR3 bases: TGTGCCTGGAGCTGGGGACAGTCGAACACTGAAGCTTTCTTT. Amino acids: CAWSWGQSNTEAFF.

The rearrangement links TRBV5-8 to TRBJ2-1; 8 nucleotides match TRBD2. Germline CDR1 and CDR2: SGHTS and YDEGEE. V gave up 3 bases and J gave up 7 bases; unmatched junction bases: 9. The CDR3 length is 15 residues. The CDR3 DNA reads TGTGCCAGCAGCTCCCGGGGGGGGCGGAGTAATGAGCAGTTCTTC. This translates into CASSSRGGRSNEQFF.

This chain connects TRBV28 to TRBJ1-5; D possibly corresponds to TRBD1 (5 bases). CDR3 length: 11 amino acids. The germline V gene has CDR1 MDHEN and CDR2 SYDVKM. V dropped 8 bases and J dropped 4 bases, with 6 bases sitting between them. The chain's CDR3 is CASSGNQPQHF. The CDR3 nucleotides read TGTGCCAGCTCAGGGAATCAGCCCCAGCATTTT. Full variable domain (remainder filled in from reference TRBV28 and TRBJ1-5): DVKVTQSSRYLVKRTGEKVFLECVQDMDHENMFWYRQDPGLGLRLIYFSYDVKMKEKGDIPEGYSVSREKKERFSLILESASTNQTSMYLCASSGNQPQHFGDGTRLSIL.

This rearrangement joins TRBV30 to TRBJ1-5; the match to TRBD1 covers 8 bases. Germline values: CDR1 GTSNPN, CDR2 SVGIG (reference sequence). V was clipped by 1 base and J by 0 bases; unmatched bases: 11. CDR3 length: 18 residues. The CDR3 spells CAWSEGTGDTFSNQPQHF. CDR3 sequence (DNA): TGTGCCTGGAGTGAAGGGACAGGTGACACGTTTAGCAATCAGCCCCAGCATTTT.

This chain uses TRBV2 with TRBJ1-5; TRBD1 matches 7 bases. Germline loops: CDR1 SNHLY, CDR2 FYNNEI. The CDR3 spans 13 residues. V gave up 7 bases and J gave up 3 bases; unmatched junction bases: 3. CDR3 in amino acids: CASKGTVNQPQHF. Written as DNA, the CDR3 is TGTGCCAGCAAGGGGACAGTCAATCAGCCCCAGCATTTT.

In DNA, the CDR3 is TGTGCCAGCAGCTTGACAGGGGCGTCATATGGCTACACCTTC. Protein sequence: CASSLTGASYGYTF. The rearrangement links TRBV7-9 to TRBJ1-2; TRBD1 agrees at 8 bases. This CDR3 contains 14 residues. Germline V lookup: CDR1 SEHNR, CDR2 FQNEAQ (reference sequence). J was trimmed by 5 bases and V by 3 bases; bases with no gene match: 5.

CDR3: CATGLDYEQYF. The CDR3 region has the DNA TGTGCCACCGGGTTGGATTACGAGCAGTACTTC. The chain recombines TRBV28 with TRBJ2-7; unclear D gene. The CDR3 sequence is 11 residues long. V was cut by 10 bases and J by 4 bases, with 11 bases left in between. CDR1 and CDR2 from the germline V gene are MDHEN and SYDVKM.

To note about this clone: An end of the junction differs from the germline gene, which may be a read error. The genes are TRBV7-9 and TRBJ1-1; the D is unclear. CDR1 and CDR2 (germline): SEHNR, FQNEAQ (reference sequence). This CDR3 is built from 11 residues. CDR3 DNA sequence: TGTGCCAGCAGCTTAAGTCTGAATTTGAGGTTT. Residues: CASSLSLNLRF. Filled out from reference TRBV7-9 and TRBJ1-1, the complete variable domain reads DTGVSQNPRHKITKRGQNVTFRCDPISEHNRLYWYRQTLGQGPEFLTYFQNEAQLEKSRLLSDRFSAERPKGSFSTLEIQRTEQGDSAMYLCASSLSLNLRFGQGTRLTVV.

The rearrangement joins TRBV19 to TRBJ1-3; D ambiguous. Trimming shortened V by 6 bases and J by 9 bases, and 12 bases separated the two germline ends. The CDR3 contains 12 residues. The germline gives CDR1 LNHDA, CDR2 SQIVND (reference sequence). CDR3: CASSLGRLTIYF. The CDR3 DNA sequence: TGTGCCAGTAGCCTCGGAAGACTCACCATATATTTT.

Comments on this clone: The junction differs from germline at one of its ends, possibly a read error. The chain carries TRBV25-1 and TRBJ1-1; D may be TRBD1 (6 bases). CDR3 length: 16 amino acids. The germline gives CDR1 MGHDK, CDR2 SYGVNS. Here the CDR3 reads CAGSVWAGAMNTEAFF. The CDR3 DNA follows: TGTGCCGGCAGTGTGTGGGCGGGGGCCATGAACACTGAAGCTTTCTTT.

The rearrangement uses TRBV27 and TRBJ1-3, with D unresolved. The ends were cut back, 2 bases at V and 8 bases at J, with 13 bases in the middle. CDR1 is MNHEY and CDR2 is SMNVEV in the germline V gene (reference sequence). This CDR3 region has 14 residues. CDR3 DNA: TGTGCCAGCAGTTTAAACCCATTCGGGGACACCATATATTTT. Translating it yields CASSLNPFGDTIYF.

The CDR3 spells CASGPGQLLLNQPQHF. The CDR3 DNA follows: TGTGCCAGTGGCCCGGGACAGCTTCTTCTCAATCAGCCCCAGCATTTT. The chain has TRBV19 and TRBJ1-5; 7 positions match TRBD1. V lost 8 bases to trimming and J lost 3 bases; unmatched junction nucleotides: 13. CDR3 size: 16 residues. Germline CDR1 is LNHDA and CDR2 is SQIVND (reference sequence).

This chain joins TRBV9 and TRBJ2-5; D gene uncertain. V was cut by 4 bases and J by 4 bases, with 14 bases left in between. CDR1 is SGDLS and CDR2 is YYNGEE in the germline V gene. This CDR3 spans 14 amino acids. This chain's CDR3 is CASSPLRLLETQYF. The CDR3 DNA follows: TGTGCCAGCAGCCCCCTCCGGTTGTTAGAGACCCAGTACTTC.

The chain uses TRBV18 and TRBJ2-2; D remains unclear. Germline V CDR1 and CDR2: KGHSH, LQKENI. This CDR3 comprises 16 residues. The germline V and J ends were trimmed by 3 bases and 0 bases, with 11 bases remaining between them. CDR3 amino acids: CASSPKPNTNTGELFF. The CDR3 DNA reads TGTGCCAGCTCACCGAAGCCCAATACGAACACCGGGGAGCTGTTTTTT. Based on the CDR3 plus reference TRBV18 and TRBJ2-2, the full variable domain is NAGVMQNPRHLVRRRGQEARLRCSPMKGHSHVYWYRQLPEEGLKFMVYLQKENIIDESGMPKERFSAEFPKEGPSILRIQQVVRGDSAAYFCASSPKPNTNTGELFFGEGSRLTVL.

The chain recombines TRBV2 with TRBJ1-1; TRBD1 matches at 7 bases. After removal of 6 bases from V and 1 base from J, the junction contained 8 bases not matched to a gene. Germline-derived CDR1 and CDR2 are SNHLY and FYNNEI. The CDR3 length is 15 residues. CDR3 nucleotides: TGTGCCAGCAGAGCTCGGGACAGTAGGAACACTGAAGCTTTCTTT. Its translation: CASRARDSRNTEAFF.

As to this clone: Other nucleotide sequences from this sample produce the same CDR3. The CDR3 protein is CASIPALAGGSDEQFF. CDR3 in DNA: TGTGCCAGCATCCCGGCCTTGGCGGGAGGGTCGGATGAGCAGTTCTTC. This chain joins TRBV7-9 and TRBJ2-1, with 9 bases aligning to TRBD2. Germline values: CDR1 SEHNR, CDR2 FQNEAQ (reference sequence). The V gene end was trimmed by 7 bases and the J gene end by 8 bases; junction bases not matched to a gene: 15. This CDR3 has 16 residues.

This chain links TRBV7-8 with TRBJ1-4; no definite D call. V lost 2 bases, J lost 5 bases, and 9 bases lay in between. CDR1 and CDR2 from the germline V gene are SGHVS and FQNEAQ. This CDR3 has 14 amino acids. CDR3 bases: TGTGCCAGCAGCTTAAGGACTTCGAATGAAAAACTGTTTTTT. Translated: CASSLRTSNEKLFF.

This sequence joins TRBV19 and TRBJ1-1; D not resolved. V was shortened by 10 bases and J by 7 bases, with 16 bases between the two germline ends. Germline V gene lookup returns CDR1 LNHDA and CDR2 SQIVND (reference sequence). This CDR3 has 12 residues. Written as DNA, the CDR3 is TGTGCCACCGCGGAGGGTTTTGGTGAAGCTTTCTTT. It translates to CATAEGFGEAFF.